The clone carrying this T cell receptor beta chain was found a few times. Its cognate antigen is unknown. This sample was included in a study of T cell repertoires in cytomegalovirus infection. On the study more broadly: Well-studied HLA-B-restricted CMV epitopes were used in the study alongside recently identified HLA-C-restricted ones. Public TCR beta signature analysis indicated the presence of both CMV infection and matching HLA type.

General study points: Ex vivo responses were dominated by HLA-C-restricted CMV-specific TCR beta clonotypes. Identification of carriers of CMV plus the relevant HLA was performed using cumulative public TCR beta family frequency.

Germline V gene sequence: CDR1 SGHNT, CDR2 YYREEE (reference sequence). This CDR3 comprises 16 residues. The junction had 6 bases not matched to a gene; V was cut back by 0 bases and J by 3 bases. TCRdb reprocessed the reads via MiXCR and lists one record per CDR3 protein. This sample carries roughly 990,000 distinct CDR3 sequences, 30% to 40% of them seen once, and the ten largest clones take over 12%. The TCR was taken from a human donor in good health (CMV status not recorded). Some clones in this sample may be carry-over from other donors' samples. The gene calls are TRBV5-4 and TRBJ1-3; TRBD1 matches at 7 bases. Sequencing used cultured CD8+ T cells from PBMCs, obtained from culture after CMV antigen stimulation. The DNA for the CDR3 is TGTGCCAGCAGCTTGGAAGGGGGCGAGTTTGGAAACACCATATATTTT. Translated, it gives CASSLEGGEFGNTIYF.